This T cell receptor beta chain comes out of a study of CD8 T cells in ankylosing spondylitis (dated by TCRdb to 2015 to 2018). At the level of the whole study: To find TCR variants linked to disease, the study profiled T cell receptor beta repertoires in ankylosing spondylitis patients and healthy donors. The whole study cohort included about a hundred healthy donors and 20 to 30 ankylosing spondylitis patients. Peripheral blood was sampled, and synovial fluid was also collected from ankylosing spondylitis patients.

V is pruned by 4 bases and J by 4 bases, leaving 11 bases of the junction without a gene match. The germline V gene yields SGHDT for CDR1 and YYEEEE for CDR2. The CDR3 starts with the cysteine, ends with the phenylalanine, and has 17 residues. The read is trimmed to its CDR3 DNA, 51 bases read in frame from base 1. Synovial fluid samples were paired with blood samples taken from the same ankylosing spondylitis patients. Turning to this clonotype: Its antigen specificity is not known. Base quality data are lacking; no much larger clone is found one base away.

General conclusions and limits of the study: According to the report, matched synovial fluid samples from ankylosing spondylitis patients were significantly enriched for the disease-linked clones. Some motif variants were previously reported in synovial fluid and blood of reactive arthritis patients, suggesting common disease-initiation mechanisms. A TCR beta motif made up of roughly eight highly homologous amino acid variants appeared to be characteristic of blood from ankylosing spondylitis patients. The disease-linked clones had a CD8+ phenotype and were found at relatively low frequencies in peripheral blood.

The listed sequencing device is Illumina HiSeq 2500. Quantitative 5'-RACE with molecular barcodes was the method used to prepare the TCR beta libraries. The study's processing was this. A new computational method based on a probabilistic model of VDJ rearrangement was used to identify disease-linked TCR variants. In TCRdb, the public reads were trimmed at Q25 with fastp and aligned with MiXCR, with productive beta chains retained. Here each entry gathers all rows of one CDR3 protein and keeps the most common genes and DNA. The V and J calls here are based on TCRdb, not the publication. Here the sample has some 30,000 distinct CDR3 sequences; less than 40% occur a single time. The top ten clonotypes cover around 45% of the sample.

Specimen: synovial fluid, either unsorted or a sorted T cell fraction (not recorded which). This sequence originates from a male donor with ankylosing spondylitis. Recombination connected TRBV5-6 to TRBJ2-2; 9 bases in between match TRBD1. The nucleotides are TGTGCCAGCAGCCGGACAGGGGTCGGAGGTAGCACCGGGGAGCTGTTTTTT. Translated, it gives CASSRTGVGGSTGELFF.